A selection of T cell receptor beta chains follows, all from one sample in a study of breast tumors, draining lymph nodes, adjacent tissues. TCRdb re-analysed the multiplex PCR reads in MiXCR, keeping a single row per CDR3 protein. This sample has over 10,000 distinct CDR3 sequences, with roughly 53% found just once. Sequenced input: tumor-adjacent breast tissue. The source is a female donor with breast cancer. Some clones in this sample may be carry-over from other donors' samples. Both conserved end residues are trimmed from each CDR3. Size values are once, few and many counts, or a class for expanded clones, and some rows have none.

TRBJ2-5	TRBV6-2/TRBV6-3	many	ASSYSIAGAEETQY
TRBJ2-1	TRBV6-6	once	ASKQGTETYNEQF
TRBJ2-3	TRBV7-6	NA	ASSFRGHSQSTDTQY
TRBJ2-1	TRBV7-2	NA	ASSSTSGQYNEQF
TRBJ2-5	TRBV29-1	many	SPPGRLETQY
TRBJ1-3	TRBV6-2/TRBV6-3	many	ASSYSKGSGNTIY
TRBJ1-6	TRBV6-2/TRBV6-3	NA	ASRTMSSPLH
TRBJ2-7	TRBV24-1	few	ATSEGYEQY
TRBJ1-2	TRBV20-1	NA	SARVGPGYT
TRBJ2-7	TRBV30	NA	AWSPSGGGDEQY
TRBJ1-2	TRBV10-2	NA	ASSDGGADYGYT
TRBJ2-6	TRBV7-8	NA	ASSLGGNGANVLT
TRBJ2-3	TRBV6-6	NA	ASSILRADTQY
TRBJ2-7	TRBV6-6	few	ASIQGGVDEQY
TRBJ1-2	TRBV6-5	many	ASSLAGGWAGYT
TRBJ2-7	TRBV20-1	NA	SASVSPSYEQY
TRBJ2-7	TRBV2	few	ASSFLFYEQY
TRBJ2-7	TRBV7-2	NA	ASSLERTHYEQY
TRBJ1-4	TRBV28	many	ASSTGTRDEKLF
TRBJ2-3	TRBV20-1	NA	SARDGKGGRAVDTQY
TRBJ2-1	TRBV25-1	NA	ASSQLGNEQF
TRBJ1-4	TRBV6-1	NA	ASSQWLPLWGANEKLF
TRBJ2-7	TRBV24-1	NA	ATEGSGRSSYEQY
TRBJ1-5	TRBV12-3/TRBV12-4	medium-sized	ASSFQGIGSQPQH
TRBJ2-7	TRBV20-1	NA	SARPQGKGSYEQY
TRBJ2-5	TRBV11-3	many	ASSLAGRQETQY
TRBJ2-1	TRBV5-4	NA	ASSAEQAGYNEQF
TRBJ1-5	TRBV15	NA	ATSRDRPEDQPQH
TRBJ1-1	TRBV29-1	few	SVLMFAEAF
TRBJ2-3	TRBV19	few	ASSIRRGADTQY
TRBJ1-3	TRBV20-1	NA	SASDRGAGNTIY
TRBJ1-3	TRBV25-1	NA	ASSPMGVRNTIY
TRBJ1-1	TRBV13	NA	ASSWNRVRLPKNTEAF
TRBJ1-3	TRBV6-4	NA	ASTGTSSSGNTIY
TRBJ2-1	TRBV6-2/TRBV6-3	many	ASSLSGSWGLGTYNEQF
TRBJ2-4	TRBV4-2	many	ASSQDAAVDIQY
TRBJ2-7	TRBV11-3	medium-sized	ASSLGRMSHEQY
TRBJ2-1	TRBV5-5	NA	ASSWDRGGYNEQF
TRBJ2-3	TRBV6-2/TRBV6-3	NA	ASSYSALAGGTDTQY
TRBJ2-1	TRBV20-1	NA	SARASTRSNNEQF
TRBJ2-1	TRBV20-1	NA	SAMTGINEQF
TRBJ1-5	TRBV2	few	ASSPTGGDQPQH
TRBJ2-7	TRBV7-3	NA	ASSLTGGAGSSYEQY
TRBJ2-3	TRBV24-1	many	ATSPLAGSADTQY
TRBJ1-1	TRBV3-1	many	ASSHGTGDKAF
TRBJ1-6	TRBV3-1	few	ASSRAYDSPLH
TRBJ2-6	TRBV5-1	NA	ASSLKYGANVLT
TRBJ2-7	TRBV9	NA	ASSVDWDRGMNEQY